The T cell receptor (beta chain) under discussion was sequenced for a study of blood T cell repertoires in COVID-19. Study context: The samples span acute and convalescent COVID-19 from the United States, Italy and Spain. Nucleic acid was either cDNA or gDNA, and it came from T cells, B-cell-depleted T cells, or PBMCs.

Authors' methods: Estimated nucleated cell counts came from reference gene primer amplification. Using immunoSEQ multiplex PCR, the repertoire was profiled, and TCRdb retains in-frame clones only, with some absent. D and trimming come from the DNA, and the V and J calls and clone size come from that table. The sample consists of some 100,000 clones, approximately 80% of them appearing once. Trimming left V 4 bases short and J 6 bases short, with 14 bases between. Germline CDR1 is SGHNT and CDR2 is YYREEE (reference sequence). The CDR3 length is 15 residues. This sequence joins TRBV5-4 and TRBJ1-6; weak D call: TRBD1 (5 bases). This TCR derives from a woman aged 70-85 years with acute or convalescent COVID-19. The specimen was peripheral blood. The CDR3 DNA is TGTGCCAGCAGCCCCCCCGCGGGACCTAATTCACCCCTCCACTTT. Translating it yields CASSPPAGPNSPLHF.